This paragraph covers one TCR beta chain sequence. The identical CDR3 is also encoded by other nucleotide sequences in the sample. As handled by the study authors: Estimation of nucleated cell counts relied on the amplification of reference gene primers. Clones were sequenced by immunoSEQ multiplex PCR, and TCRdb holds only the in-frame ones, with some missing. That table is the source of V, J and clone size, and D and trimming were worked out from the DNA. Among approximately 400,000 clones listed, 80% to 90% were seen once. CDR3 length: 12 residues. Unmatched junction bases numbered 0, after V lost 3 bases and J lost 6 bases. The V gene's germline CDR1 is SGHRS and CDR2 YFSETQ. This record belongs to a study of blood T cell repertoires in COVID-19. About the study: Sites in the United States, Italy and Spain provided acute and convalescent COVID-19 samples. In each case, the material was cDNA or gDNA derived from T cells, B-cell-depleted T cells, or PBMCs.

The clonotype was recovered from a man aged 35-49 years with acute or convalescent COVID-19. This chain joins TRBV5-1 and TRBJ2-1, with 7 positions matching TRBD2. Specimen: peripheral blood. The CDR3 DNA reads as TGCGCCAGCAGCTCGGGAGGCAATGAGCAGTTCTTC. Encoded protein: CASSSGGNEQFF.